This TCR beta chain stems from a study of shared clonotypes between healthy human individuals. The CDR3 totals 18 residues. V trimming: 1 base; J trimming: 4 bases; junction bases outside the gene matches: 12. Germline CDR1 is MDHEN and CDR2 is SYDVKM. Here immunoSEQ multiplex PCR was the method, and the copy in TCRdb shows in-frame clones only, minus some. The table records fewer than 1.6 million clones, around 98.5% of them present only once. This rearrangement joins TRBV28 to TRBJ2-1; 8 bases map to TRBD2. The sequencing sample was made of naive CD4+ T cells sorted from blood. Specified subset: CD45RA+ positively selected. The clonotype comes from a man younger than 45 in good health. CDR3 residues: CASSLSPHAAGVYNEQFF. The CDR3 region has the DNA TGTGCCAGCAGTTTATCCCCTCATGCAGCGGGAGTATACAATGAGCAGTTCTTC.